Listed below are T cell receptor beta chains from one sample, sequenced in a study of T cell repertoires in ileal Crohn's disease. Assay: immunoSEQ multiplex PCR; the TCRdb copy retains only in-frame clones and omits some. The repertoire consists of about 9,400 clones, with over 65% occurring once and the leading ten covering roughly 18%. Source material: ileal tissue. The receptors come from an adult with Crohn's disease. Both conserved end residues are part of each CDR3. D genes are given only for firm matches. The listing skips clone size in some rows; elsewhere it reads once, few, many or a size class.

V gene,J gene,D gene,clone size,CDR3 protein,CDR3 DNA
TRBV9,TRBJ2-7,TRBD1,NA,CASSVDRGEQYF,TGTGCCAGCAGCGTCGACAGGGGCGAGCAGTACTTC
TRBV5-8,TRBJ1-5,NA,NA,CASSLGAGLNQPQHF,TGTGCCAGCAGCTTGGGGGCAGGACTCAATCAGCCCCAGCATTTT
TRBV11-2,TRBJ1-3,NA,NA,CASSGSALGNTIYF,TGTGCCAGCAGCGGGAGCGCGTTAGGAAACACCATATATTTT
TRBV18,TRBJ2-7,TRBD2,NA,CASSLDTPGGGSSYEQYF,TGTGCCAGCTCACTGGATACTCCGGGAGGAGGGAGCTCCTACGAGCAGTACTTC
TRBV7-2,TRBJ2-5,TRBD2,NA,CASTYGGYQETQYF,TGTGCCAGCACCTACGGGGGGTACCAGGAGACCCAGTACTTC
TRBV30,TRBJ1-5,NA,NA,CAWRKTERVQPQHF,TGTGCCTGGAGAAAGACAGAGCGAGTTCAGCCCCAGCATTTT
TRBV6-4,TRBJ2-3,TRBD2,NA,CASSDRWTSGPTRYF,TGTGCCAGCAGTGACCGCTGGACTAGCGGGCCCACGCGGTATTTT
TRBV27,TRBJ2-1,TRBD2,NA,CASSWGLAGRNEQFF,TGTGCCAGCAGTTGGGGACTAGCGGGGCGCAATGAGCAGTTCTTC
TRBV13,TRBJ1-1,TRBD1,NA,CASTLNRGRSEAFF,TGTGCCAGCACCTTAAACAGGGGAAGGTCTGAAGCTTTCTTT
TRBV27,TRBJ1-4,NA,NA,CASSSTAAGWYEKLFF,TGTGCCAGCAGCTCCACCGCCGCGGGTTGGTACGAAAAACTGTTTTTT
TRBV7-8,TRBJ2-1,TRBD1,few,CASSFRDRVNNEQFF,TGTGCCAGCAGCTTCCGGGACAGGGTAAACAATGAGCAGTTCTTC
TRBV11-2,TRBJ1-1,NA,NA,CASSLSSNADYTEAFF,TGTGCCAGCAGCCTCAGCAGTAACGCGGACTACACTGAAGCTTTCTTT
TRBV7-3,TRBJ2-2,TRBD2,once,CASSSVAGGRGELFF,TGTGCCAGCAGCTCAGTAGCGGGAGGGCGTGGGGAGCTGTTTTTT
TRBV25-1,TRBJ2-1,NA,NA,CASSEYLGGETGDNEQFF,TGTGCCAGCAGTGAATATTTGGGTGGGGAGACGGGGGACAATGAGCAGTTCTTC
TRBV11-2,TRBJ1-1,NA,NA,CASSLGRTTAFF,TGTGCCAGCAGCTTAGGCCGGACAACAGCTTTCTTT
TRBV18,TRBJ2-2,TRBD2,NA,CASSQGLAVNTGELFF,TGTGCCAGCTCACAAGGACTAGCGGTGAACACCGGGGAGCTGTTTTTT
TRBV16,TRBJ1-1,NA,NA,CASSQSARREYTEAFF,TGTGCCAGCAGCCAATCTGCGCGCAGGGAATACACTGAAGCTTTCTTT
TRBV2,TRBJ2-3,TRBD2,few,CAGGTSGGGGTDTQYF,TGTGCCGGTGGGACTAGCGGGGGAGGGGGCACAGATACGCAGTATTTT
TRBV7-9,TRBJ1-2,NA,NA,CASSLGGGQNYGYTF,TGCGCCAGCAGCCTGGGCGGAGGGCAGAATTATGGCTACACCTTC
TRBV29-1,TRBJ1-6,NA,NA,CSVRENQNSPLHF,TGCAGCGTTCGGGAGAACCAAAATTCACCCCTCCACTTT
TRBV5-4,TRBJ1-2,NA,NA,CASRSTAYYGYTF,TGTGCCAGCAGGTCGACAGCCTACTATGGCTACACCTTC
TRBV28,TRBJ1-2,NA,few,CASSFAGLGFNGYTF,TGTGCCAGCAGTTTTGCAGGGCTAGGCTTCAATGGCTACACCTTC
TRBV18,TRBJ2-1,NA,NA,CASSPVRQRSQTSTNNEQFF,TGTGCCAGCTCACCAGTTCGACAGCGATCGCAGACCAGCACCAACAATGAGCAGTTCTTC
TRBV2,TRBJ1-2,NA,NA,CASRLDLGGYTF,TGTGCCAGCAGACTAGACCTCGGGGGCTACACCTTC
TRBV7-6,TRBJ2-2,TRBD1,NA,CASSSRDRGPTGELFF,TGTGCCAGCAGCTCCCGGGACAGGGGCCCAACCGGGGAGCTGTTTTTT
TRBV5-6,TRBJ2-7,NA,NA,CASSMRQSYFYEQYF,TGTGCCAGCAGCATGAGACAGAGCTATTTCTACGAGCAGTACTTC
TRBV7-2,TRBJ2-2,TRBD1,few,CASSAHRGQNTGELFF,TGTGCCAGCAGCGCCCACAGGGGTCAGAACACCGGGGAGCTGTTTTTT
TRBV11-2,TRBJ2-2,NA,NA,CASRVTGLNTGELFF,TGTGCCAGCAGAGTTACGGGACTCAACACCGGGGAGCTGTTTTTT
TRBV7-2,TRBJ2-2,NA,NA,CASSFGGVTGELFF,TGTGCCAGCAGCTTTGGAGGGGTCACCGGGGAGCTGTTTTTT
TRBV5-1,TRBJ1-1,TRBD1,few,CASSWDRNTEAFF,TGCGCCAGCAGCTGGGACAGGAACACTGAAGCTTTCTTT
TRBV11-2,TRBJ1-2,NA,NA,CASSPRLGATSSPISGYTF,TGTGCCAGCAGCCCTAGGTTGGGGGCGACCAGCTCGCCCATTTCTGGCTACACCTTC
TRBV11-2,TRBJ1-1,NA,NA,CASSRAGVMNTEAFF,TGTGCCAGCAGCCGGGCGGGGGTAATGAACACTGAAGCTTTCTTT
TRBV5-5,TRBJ2-5,TRBD2,NA,CASSSAGGGETQYF,TGTGCCAGCAGCTCTGCGGGGGGTGGAGAGACCCAGTACTTC
TRBV5-1,TRBJ2-5,TRBD2,NA,CASSAGLAQETQYF,TGCGCCAGCAGCGCCGGACTAGCCCAAGAGACCCAGTACTTC
TRBV7-2,TRBJ2-7,NA,NA,CASSSQGGTYEQYF,TGTGCCAGCAGCTCACAGGGGGGGACCTACGAGCAGTACTTC
TRBV27,TRBJ1-2,TRBD1,NA,CASSFTGASGYTF,TGTGCCAGCAGTTTTACAGGGGCTAGTGGCTACACCTTC
TRBV7-2,TRBJ2-5,TRBD2,few,CASREPGLASQETQYF,TGTGCCAGCAGAGAGCCGGGACTAGCGTCTCAAGAGACCCAGTACTTC
TRBV6-1,TRBJ2-7,TRBD2,NA,CASSELRGVVYEQYF,TGTGCCAGCAGTGAGCTCCGGGGGGTGGTCTACGAGCAGTACTTC
TRBV6-1,TRBJ1-1,NA,NA,CASRGGVESTEAFF,TGTGCCAGCAGGGGAGGGGTTGAGAGCACTGAAGCTTTCTTT
TRBV4-1,TRBJ2-3,NA,NA,CASSPQVGLTDTQYF,TGCGCCAGCAGCCCCCAAGTTGGGCTCACAGATACGCAGTATTTT
TRBV5-6,TRBJ2-7,NA,NA,CASSPWTVTIPYEQYF,TGTGCCAGCAGCCCATGGACAGTCACAATACCCTACGAGCAGTACTTC
TRBV7-2,TRBJ1-1,TRBD1,once,CASSTDRGGNTEAFF,TGTGCCAGCAGCACGGACAGGGGAGGGAACACTGAAGCTTTCTTT
TRBV30,TRBJ2-3,TRBD1,NA,CAWSGGTGTDTQYF,TGTGCCTGGAGTGGGGGGACAGGCACAGATACGCAGTATTTT
TRBV6-6,TRBJ1-5,NA,NA,CASSPRRANQPQHF,TGTGCCAGCAGCCCCCGGAGGGCTAACCAGCCCCAGCATTTT
TRBV6-5,TRBJ1-6,NA,NA,CASSYGGGGASPLHF,TGTGCCAGCAGTTACGGGGGAGGGGGGGCGTCACCCCTCCACTTT
TRBV28,TRBJ1-3,NA,NA,CASRGLYKTGNTIYF,TGTGCCAGTCGCGGCCTCTACAAAACTGGAAACACCATATATTTT
TRBV28,TRBJ1-5,NA,NA,CASTSGQGKQPQHF,TGTGCCAGCACCTCGGGACAAGGGAAACAGCCCCAGCATTTT
TRBV18,TRBJ1-4,TRBD1,NA,CASSPVDRSEKLFF,TGTGCCAGCTCACCGGTGGACAGGAGTGAAAAACTGTTTTTT
TRBV5-1,TRBJ2-7,NA,NA,CASSFGRRQGAYEQYF,TGCGCCAGCAGCTTCGGACGTCGCCAGGGTGCCTACGAGCAGTACTTC
TRBV7-2,TRBJ2-7,NA,NA,CASSLSQSGMNEQYF,TGTGCCAGCAGCTTATCTCAATCCGGGATGAACGAGCAGTACTTC
TRBV5-4,TRBJ2-5,NA,NA,CASSPRTGSGQETQYF,TGTGCCAGCAGCCCGCGGACGGGAAGCGGACAAGAGACCCAGTACTTC
TRBV30,TRBJ2-3,TRBD1,NA,CAWSHRGPSTDTQYF,TGTGCCTGGAGTCACAGGGGGCCGAGCACAGATACGCAGTATTTT
TRBV6-6,TRBJ1-5,NA,NA,CASRGKGNQPQHF,TGTGCCAGCCGGGGGAAAGGAAATCAGCCCCAGCATTTT
TRBV7-9,TRBJ2-3,TRBD1,NA,CASSELPTGNLVDTQYF,TGTGCCAGCAGCGAACTGCCGACAGGGAATTTGGTAGATACGCAGTATTTT
TRBV7-2,TRBJ2-7,NA,NA,CASTAGLSYEQYF,TGTGCCAGCACGGCGGGCCTTTCCTACGAGCAGTACTTC